Sequencing of this T cell receptor (beta chain) was carried out in a study of blood T cell repertoires in COVID-19. This CDR3 comprises 17 residues. Germline lookup yields CDR1 SQVTM and CDR2 ANQGSEA. The V segment lost 6 bases and the J segment 0 bases; nucleotides outside the gene matches: 6. In this sample, this clone turned up once. Sequencing was performed with immunoSEQ multiplex PCR; in TCRdb, only in-frame clones are kept and a portion is missing. The profile shows roughly 230,000 clones, about 83% of them singletons. The sequence derives from a man aged 35 to 55 with active or convalescent COVID-19. The rearrangement links TRBV29-1 to TRBJ2-2, with 14 bases identical to TRBD2. The sequencing input was peripheral blood. CDR3 sequence (DNA): TGCAGCGTAAAGAGGACTAGCGGGAGGACGAACACCGGGGAGCTGTTTTTT. Its protein product is CSVKRTSGRTNTGELFF.